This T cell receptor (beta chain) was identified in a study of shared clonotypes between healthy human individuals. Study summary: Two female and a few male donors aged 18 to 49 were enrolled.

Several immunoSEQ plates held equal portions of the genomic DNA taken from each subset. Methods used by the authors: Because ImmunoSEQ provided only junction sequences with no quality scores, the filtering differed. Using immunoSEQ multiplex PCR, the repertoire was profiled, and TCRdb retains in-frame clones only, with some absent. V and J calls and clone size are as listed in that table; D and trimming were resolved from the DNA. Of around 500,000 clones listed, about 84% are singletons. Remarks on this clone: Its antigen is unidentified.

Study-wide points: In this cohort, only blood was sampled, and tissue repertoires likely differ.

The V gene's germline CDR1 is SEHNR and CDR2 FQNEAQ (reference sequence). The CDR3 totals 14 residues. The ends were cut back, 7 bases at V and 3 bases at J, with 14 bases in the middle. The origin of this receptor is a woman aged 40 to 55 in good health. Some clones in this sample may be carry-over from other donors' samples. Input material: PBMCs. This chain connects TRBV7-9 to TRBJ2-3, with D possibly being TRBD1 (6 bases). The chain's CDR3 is CASIRQGRTDTQYF. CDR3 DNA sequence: TGTGCCAGCATTCGGCAGGGGAGAACAGATACGCAGTATTTT.